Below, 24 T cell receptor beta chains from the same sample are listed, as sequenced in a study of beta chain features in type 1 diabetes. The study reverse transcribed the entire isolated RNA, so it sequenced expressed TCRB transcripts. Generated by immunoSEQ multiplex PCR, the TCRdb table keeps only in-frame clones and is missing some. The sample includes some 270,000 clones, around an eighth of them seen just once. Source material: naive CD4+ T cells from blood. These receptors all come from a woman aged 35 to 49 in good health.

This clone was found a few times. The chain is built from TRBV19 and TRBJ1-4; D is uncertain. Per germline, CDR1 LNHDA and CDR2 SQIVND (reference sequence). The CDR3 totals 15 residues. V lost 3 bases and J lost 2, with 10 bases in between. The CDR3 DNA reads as TGTGCCAGTAGTATTGAACACCATACTAATGAAAAACTGTTTTTT. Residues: CASSIEHHTNEKLFF.

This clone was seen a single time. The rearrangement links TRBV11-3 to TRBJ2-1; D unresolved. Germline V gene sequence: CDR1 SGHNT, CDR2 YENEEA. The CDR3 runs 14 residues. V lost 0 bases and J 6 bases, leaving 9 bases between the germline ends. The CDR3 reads CASSLEVECNEQFF. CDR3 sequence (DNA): TGTGCCAGCAGCTTAGAGGTAGAGTGCAATGAGCAGTTCTTC.

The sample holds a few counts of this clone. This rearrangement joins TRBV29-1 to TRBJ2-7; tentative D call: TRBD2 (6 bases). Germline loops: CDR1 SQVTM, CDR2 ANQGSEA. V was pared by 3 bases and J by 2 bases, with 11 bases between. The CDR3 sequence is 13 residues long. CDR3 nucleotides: TGCAGCGTTGAGGGGGGAGGTACCTACGAGCAGTACTTC. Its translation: CSVEGGGTYEQYF.

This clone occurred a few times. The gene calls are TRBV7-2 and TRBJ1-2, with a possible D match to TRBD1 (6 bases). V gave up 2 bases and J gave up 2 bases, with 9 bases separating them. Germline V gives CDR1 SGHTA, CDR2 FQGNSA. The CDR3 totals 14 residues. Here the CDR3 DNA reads TGTGCCAGCAGCTTAATACAGGGCAACTATGGCTACACCTTC. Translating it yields CASSLIQGNYGYTF.

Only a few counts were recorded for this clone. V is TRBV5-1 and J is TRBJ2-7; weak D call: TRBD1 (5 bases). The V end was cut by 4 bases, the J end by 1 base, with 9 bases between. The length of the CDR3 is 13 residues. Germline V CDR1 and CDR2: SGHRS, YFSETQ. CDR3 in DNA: TGCGCCAGCAGCGAAGGGGTTTCCTACGAGCAGTACTTC. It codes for CASSEGVSYEQYF.

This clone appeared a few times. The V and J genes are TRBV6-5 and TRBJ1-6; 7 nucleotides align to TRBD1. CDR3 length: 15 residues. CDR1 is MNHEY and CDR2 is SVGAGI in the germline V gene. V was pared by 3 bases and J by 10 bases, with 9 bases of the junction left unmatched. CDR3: CASSYTQGDISPLHF. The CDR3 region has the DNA TGTGCCAGCAGTTATACGCAGGGGGATATCTCACCCCTCCACTTT.

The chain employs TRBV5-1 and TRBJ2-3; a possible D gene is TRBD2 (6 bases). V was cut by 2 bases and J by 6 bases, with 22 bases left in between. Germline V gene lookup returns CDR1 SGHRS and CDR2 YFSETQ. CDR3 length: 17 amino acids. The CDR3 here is CASSLFAGGANRDTQYF. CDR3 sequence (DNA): TGCGCCAGCAGCTTATTTGCCGGGGGTGCCAACAGGGATACGCAGTATTTT.

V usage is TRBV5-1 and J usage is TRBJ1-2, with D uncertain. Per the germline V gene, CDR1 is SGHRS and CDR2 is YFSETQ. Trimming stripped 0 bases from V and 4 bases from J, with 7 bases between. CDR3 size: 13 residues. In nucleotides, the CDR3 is TGCGCCAGCAGCTTGGACAGTTCCTATGGCTACACCTTC. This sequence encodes CASSLDSSYGYTF.

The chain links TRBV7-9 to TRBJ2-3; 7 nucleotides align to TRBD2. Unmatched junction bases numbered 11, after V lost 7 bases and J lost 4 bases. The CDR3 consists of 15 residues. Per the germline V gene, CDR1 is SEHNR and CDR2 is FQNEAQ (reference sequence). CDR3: CASKAGNPRADTQYF. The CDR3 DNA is TGTGCCAGCAAAGCGGGGAACCCCCGGGCAGATACGCAGTATTTT.

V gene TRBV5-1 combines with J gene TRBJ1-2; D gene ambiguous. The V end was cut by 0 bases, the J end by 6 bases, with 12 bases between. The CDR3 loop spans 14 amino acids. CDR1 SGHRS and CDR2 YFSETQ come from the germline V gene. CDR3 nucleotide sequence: TGCGCCAGCAGCTTGGGGGCAGGTACGGATGGCTACACCTTC. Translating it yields CASSLGAGTDGYTF.

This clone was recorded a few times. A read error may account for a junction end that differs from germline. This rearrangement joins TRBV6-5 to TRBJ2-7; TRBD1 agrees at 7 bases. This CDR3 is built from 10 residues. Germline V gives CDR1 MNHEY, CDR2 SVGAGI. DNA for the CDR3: TGTGCCAGCAGTTACGACAGGGTCCACTTC. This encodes CASSYDRVHF.

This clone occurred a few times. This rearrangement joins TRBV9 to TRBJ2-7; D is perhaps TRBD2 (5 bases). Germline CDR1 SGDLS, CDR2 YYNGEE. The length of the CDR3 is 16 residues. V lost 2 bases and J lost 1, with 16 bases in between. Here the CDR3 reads CASSVGIPSGSYEQYF. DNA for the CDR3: TGTGCCAGCAGCGTCGGGATCCCCTCCGGGTCCTACGAGCAGTACTTC. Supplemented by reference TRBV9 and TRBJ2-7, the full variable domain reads DSGVTQTPKHLITATGQRVTLRCSPRSGDLSVYWYQQSLDQGLQFLIQYYNGEERAKGNILERFSAQQFPDLHSELNLSSLELGDSALYFCASSVGIPSGSYEQYFGPGTRLTVT.

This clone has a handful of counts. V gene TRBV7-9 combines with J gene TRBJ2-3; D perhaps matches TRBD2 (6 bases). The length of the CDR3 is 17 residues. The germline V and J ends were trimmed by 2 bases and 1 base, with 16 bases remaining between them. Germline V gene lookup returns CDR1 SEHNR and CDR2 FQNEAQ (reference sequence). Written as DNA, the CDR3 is TGTGCCAGCAGCTTATTTGGGCAGCCGGGAGGCACAGATACGCAGTATTTT. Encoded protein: CASSLFGQPGGTDTQYF.

This CDR3 reads CASTFPSGTTNTGELFF. The DNA for the CDR3 is TGTGCCAGCACCTTCCCCTCTGGGACTACTAACACCGGGGAGCTGTTTTTT. The V call is TRBV7-9, the J call TRBJ2-2, with 7 positions matching TRBD2. Trimming at V came to 7 bases and at J to 2 bases, leaving 13 bases not matched to a gene. The CDR3 spans 17 residues. Looked up from germline, CDR1 is SEHNR and CDR2 is FQNEAQ (reference sequence).

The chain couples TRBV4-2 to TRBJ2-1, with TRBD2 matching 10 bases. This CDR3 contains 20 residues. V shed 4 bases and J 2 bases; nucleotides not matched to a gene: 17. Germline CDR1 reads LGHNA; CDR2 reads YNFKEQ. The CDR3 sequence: CASSLKLGTSDFPAYNEQFF. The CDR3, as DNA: TGTGCCAGCAGCCTTAAATTGGGGACTAGCGATTTCCCGGCCTACAATGAGCAGTTCTTC.

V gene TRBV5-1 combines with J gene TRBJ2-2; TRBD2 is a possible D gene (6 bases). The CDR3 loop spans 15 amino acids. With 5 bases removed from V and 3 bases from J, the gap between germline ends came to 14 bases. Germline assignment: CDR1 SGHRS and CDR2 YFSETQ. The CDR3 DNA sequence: TGCGCCAGCAGTATCCGGGAGCAGGACACCGGGGAGCTGTTTTTT. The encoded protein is CASSIREQDTGELFF.

CDR3: CSASNGYTF. The CDR3 nucleotides are TGCAGTGCTAGTAATGGCTACACCTTC. The chain is built from TRBV20-1 and TRBJ1-2; D is unresolved. The germline V and J ends were trimmed by 3 bases and 6 bases, with 2 bases remaining between them. The CDR3 runs to 9 residues. Germline assignment: CDR1 DFQATT and CDR2 SNEGSKA (reference sequence).

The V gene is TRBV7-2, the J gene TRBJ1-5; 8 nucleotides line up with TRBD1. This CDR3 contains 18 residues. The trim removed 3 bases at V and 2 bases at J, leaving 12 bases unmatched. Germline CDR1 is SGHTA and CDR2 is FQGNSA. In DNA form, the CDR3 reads TGTGCCAGCAGCTTGGGGGGCAGGGGGCGCGTTGGCAATCAGCCCCAGCATTTT. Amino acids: CASSLGGRGRVGNQPQHF.

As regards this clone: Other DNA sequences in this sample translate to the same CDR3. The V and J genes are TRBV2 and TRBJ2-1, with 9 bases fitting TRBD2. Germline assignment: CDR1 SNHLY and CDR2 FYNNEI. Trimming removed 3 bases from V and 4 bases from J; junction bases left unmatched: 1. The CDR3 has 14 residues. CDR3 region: CASSERGGYNEQFF. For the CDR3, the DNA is TGTGCCAGCAGTGAGCGGGGGGGATACAATGAGCAGTTCTTC.

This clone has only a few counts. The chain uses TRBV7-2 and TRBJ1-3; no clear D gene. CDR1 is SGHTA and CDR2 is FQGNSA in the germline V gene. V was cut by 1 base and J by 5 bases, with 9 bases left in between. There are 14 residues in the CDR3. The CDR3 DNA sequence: TGTGCCAGCAGCTTAGATCAGGCGCGAAACACCATATATTTT. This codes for CASSLDQARNTIYF. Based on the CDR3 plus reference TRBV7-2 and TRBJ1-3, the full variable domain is GAGVSQSPSNKVTEKGKDVELRCDPISGHTALYWYRQSLGQGLEFLIYFQGNSAPDKSGLPSDRFSAERTGGSVSTLTIQRTQQEDSAVYLCASSLDQARNTIYFGEGSWLTVV.

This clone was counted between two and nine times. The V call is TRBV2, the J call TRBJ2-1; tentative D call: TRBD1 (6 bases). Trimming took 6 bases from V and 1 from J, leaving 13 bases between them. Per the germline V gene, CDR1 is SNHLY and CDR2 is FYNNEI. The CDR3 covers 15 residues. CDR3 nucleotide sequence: TGTGCCAGCAGCCAAGAAGGGGGTTCCTACAATGAGCAGTTCTTC. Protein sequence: CASSQEGGSYNEQFF.

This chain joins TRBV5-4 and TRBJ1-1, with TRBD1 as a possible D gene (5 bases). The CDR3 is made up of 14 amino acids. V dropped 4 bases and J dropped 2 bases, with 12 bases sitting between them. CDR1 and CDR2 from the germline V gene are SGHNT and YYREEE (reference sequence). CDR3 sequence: CASSRGLTNTEAFF. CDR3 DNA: TGTGCCAGCAGCCGGGGACTTACCAACACTGAAGCTTTCTTT. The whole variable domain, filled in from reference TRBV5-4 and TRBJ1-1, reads ETGVTQSPTHLIKTRGQQVTLRCSSQSGHNTVSWYQQALGQGPQFIFQYYREEENGRGNFPPRFSGLQFPNYSSELNVNALELDDSALYLCASSRGLTNTEAFFGQGTRLTVV.

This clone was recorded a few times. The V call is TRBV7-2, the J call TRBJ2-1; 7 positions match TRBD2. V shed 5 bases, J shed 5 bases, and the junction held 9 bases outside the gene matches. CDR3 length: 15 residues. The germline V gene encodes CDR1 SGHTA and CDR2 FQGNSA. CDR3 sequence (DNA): TGTGCCAGCAGCCCCCCGGGACTACTCCACAATGAGCAGTTCTTC. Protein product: CASSPPGLLHNEQFF.

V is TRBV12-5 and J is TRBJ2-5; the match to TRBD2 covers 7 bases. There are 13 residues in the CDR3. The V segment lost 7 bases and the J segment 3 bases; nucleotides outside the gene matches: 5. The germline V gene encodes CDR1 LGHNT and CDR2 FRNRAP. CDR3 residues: CASDGRQEETQYF. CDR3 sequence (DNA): TGTGCTAGTGACGGGAGGCAGGAAGAGACCCAGTACTTC. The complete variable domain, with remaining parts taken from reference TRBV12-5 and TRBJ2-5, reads DARVTQTPRHKVTEMGQEVTMRCQPILGHNTVFWYRQTMMQGLELLAYFRNRAPLDDSGMPKDRFSAEMPDATLATLKIQPSEPRDSAVYFCASDGRQEETQYFGPGTRLLVL.